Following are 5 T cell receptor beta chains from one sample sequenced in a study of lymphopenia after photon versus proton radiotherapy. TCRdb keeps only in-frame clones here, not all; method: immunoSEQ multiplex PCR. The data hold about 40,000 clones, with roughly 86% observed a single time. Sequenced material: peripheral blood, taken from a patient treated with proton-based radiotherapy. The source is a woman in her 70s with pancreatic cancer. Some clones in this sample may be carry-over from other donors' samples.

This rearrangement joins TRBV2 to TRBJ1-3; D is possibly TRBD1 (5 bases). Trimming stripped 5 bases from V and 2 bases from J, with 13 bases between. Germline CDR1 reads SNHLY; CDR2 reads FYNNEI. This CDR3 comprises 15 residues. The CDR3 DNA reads TGTGCCAGCAGTAGGCAGGGAACCGCTGGAAACACCATATATTTT. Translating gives CASSRQGTAGNTIYF.

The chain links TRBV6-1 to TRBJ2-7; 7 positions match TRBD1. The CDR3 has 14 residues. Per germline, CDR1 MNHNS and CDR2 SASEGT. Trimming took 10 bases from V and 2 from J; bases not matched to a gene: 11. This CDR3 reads CATDPGQRTYEQYF. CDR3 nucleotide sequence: TGTGCCACAGATCCGGGACAGAGAACCTACGAGCAGTACTTC.

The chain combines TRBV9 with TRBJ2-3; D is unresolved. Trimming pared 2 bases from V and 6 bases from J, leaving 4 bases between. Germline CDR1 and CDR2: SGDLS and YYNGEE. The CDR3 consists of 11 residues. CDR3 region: CASSVGDTQYF. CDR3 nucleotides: TGTGCCAGCAGCGTTGGCGATACGCAGTATTTT.

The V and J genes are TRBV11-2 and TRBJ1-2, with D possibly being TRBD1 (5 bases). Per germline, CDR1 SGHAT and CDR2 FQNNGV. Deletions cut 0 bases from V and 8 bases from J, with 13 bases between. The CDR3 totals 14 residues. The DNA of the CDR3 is TGTGCCAGCAGCTTAGAGGGGGTTTTGTCGGGCTACACCTTC. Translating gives CASSLEGVLSGYTF.

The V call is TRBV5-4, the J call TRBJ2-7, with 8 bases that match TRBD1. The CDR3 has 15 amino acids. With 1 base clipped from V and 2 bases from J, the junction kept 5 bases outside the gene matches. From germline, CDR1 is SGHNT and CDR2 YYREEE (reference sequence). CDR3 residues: CASSLQGTGAYEQYF. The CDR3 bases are TGTGCCAGCAGCTTGCAGGGGACAGGAGCCTACGAGCAGTACTTC.